The 30 T cell receptor beta chains below all came from one sample that was sequenced in a study of regulatory T cells in long-lasting Graves disease. Assembly of TCR beta libraries relied on iRepertoire HTBI primers together with Arm-PCR of CDR3 regions. Via MiXCR, TCRdb re-called the multiplex PCR reads, giving one row per CDR3 protein. This table holds about 620,000 distinct CDR3 sequences, roughly 16% found once. The time point here: newly diagnosed GD, antithyroid drugs for less than 3 months. Following extraction of RNA from PBMCs, that RNA was used to make the TCR library. A further study also used this sample, focusing on T cells in Graves' hyperthyroidism and ophthalmopathy.

The sequencing here drew on peripheral blood mononuclear cells (PBMCs), taken at new diagnosis, from a patient treated with antithyroid drugs. These receptors were taken from a woman aged 25 to 39 with Graves disease.

The V gene is TRBV30, the J gene TRBJ2-7; 10 bases agree with TRBD2. V lost 6 bases and J lost 4; bases outside the gene matches: 9. The CDR3 is made up of 14 amino acids. The germline CDR1 and CDR2 sequences are GTSNPN and SVGIG (reference sequence). The chain's CDR3 is CACTAGGPRYEQYF. The CDR3, as DNA: TGTGCCTGTACAGCGGGAGGGCCTAGGTACGAGCAGTACTTC.

This clonotype has only a few counts. This chain uses TRBV12-3 or TRBV12-4 with TRBJ2-5; D is uncertain. CDR3 length: 14 residues. The germline V and J ends were trimmed by 5 bases and 0 bases, with 10 bases remaining between them. The CDR3 here is CASSVTVNQETQYF. The CDR3 nucleotides read TGTGCCAGCAGTGTAACAGTTAACCAAGAGACCCAGTACTTC.

As regards this clonotype: This may be a read error, as it is one base from a much larger clone. V gene TRBV3-1 combines with J gene TRBJ2-7, with TRBD1 as a possible D gene (5 bases). Germline CDR1 is LGHDT and CDR2 is YNNKEL (reference sequence). The CDR3 totals 16 residues. In nucleotides, the CDR3 is TGTGCCGGCAGCCAAGTCGTAACAGGCCCCAACTACGAGCAGTACTTC. Residues: CAGSQVVTGPNYEQYF.

The chain has TRBV19 and TRBJ2-1; the D call may be TRBD1 or TRBD2 (5 bases each). The V end was cut by 2 bases, the J end by 5 bases, with 19 bases between. CDR1 and CDR2 (germline): LNHDA, SQIVND (reference sequence). The CDR3 consists of 17 residues. For the CDR3, the DNA is TGTGCCAGTAGTATAAATCCGAGAGGGGCGGTGAACAATGAGCAGTTCTTC. It encodes CASSINPRGAVNNEQFF.

This clonotype was counted a few times. The rearrangement uses TRBV20-1 and TRBJ2-4, with D possibly TRBD1 on 6 matching bases. The V end lost 0 bases, the J end lost 2 bases, and 11 bases lay between the germline ends. Germline CDR1 reads DFQATT; CDR2 reads SNEGSKA (reference sequence). The CDR3 spans 15 residues. DNA for the CDR3: TGCAGTGCTAGAGATAGTCGGGACACCAAAAACATTCAGTACTTC. Translation gives CSARDSRDTKNIQYF.

This clonotype was seen repeatedly, ten times or more. The chain uses TRBV11-2 and TRBJ2-1; perhaps TRBD1 as D (5 bases). The CDR3 is 15 amino acids. Germline-derived CDR1 and CDR2 are SGHAT and FQNNGV. The germline V and J ends were trimmed by 5 bases and 2 bases, with 13 bases remaining between them. DNA for the CDR3: TGTGCCAGCAGCCAGATGGCAGGGACCTACAATGAGCAGTTCTTC. This sequence encodes CASSQMAGTYNEQFF.

This clonotype was counted a few times. The DNA of the CDR3 is TGTGCCAGCAGTTTGCGGGCTATTTCACCCCTCCACTTT. This encodes CASSLRAISPLHF. The chain joins TRBV27 to TRBJ1-6; D is undetermined. The germline gives CDR1 MNHEY, CDR2 SMNVEV (reference sequence). V lost 3 bases to trimming and J lost 9 bases, with 9 bases between them. This CDR3 has 13 residues.

This clonotype was seen a few times. The chain employs TRBV20-1 and TRBJ2-5; TRBD1 might be the D (5 bases). Trimming stripped 2 bases from V and 2 bases from J, with 9 bases between. CDR3 size: 13 residues. The germline CDR1 and CDR2 sequences are DFQATT and SNEGSKA (reference sequence). The CDR3 region is CSARMSGQETQYF. The CDR3 bases are TGCAGTGCTAGAATGTCAGGGCAAGAGACCCAGTACTTC.

This clonotype was recorded many times. CDR3 in amino acids: CASSGLKNTEAFF. The CDR3 nucleotides read TGCGCCAGCAGCGGCTTGAAGAACACTGAAGCTTTCTTT. The rearrangement uses TRBV5-1 and TRBJ1-1, with D unclear. The CDR3 spans 13 residues. Germline CDR1 and CDR2: SGHRS and YFSETQ. V was cut by 4 bases and J by 1 base, with 8 bases left in between.

This clonotype was counted between two and nine times. The rearrangement links TRBV15 to TRBJ1-1, with TRBD1 matching over 11 bases. V dropped 1 base and J dropped 5; count of bases not matched to a gene: 0. The CDR3 contains 14 residues. Germline V lookup: CDR1 LNHNV, CDR2 YYDKDF (reference sequence). DNA of the CDR3: TGTGCCACCAGCAGAGGGGACAGGGGGACTGAAGCTTTCTTT. Amino acid sequence: CATSRGDRGTEAFF. The full variable domain, with the rest looked up from reference TRBV15 and TRBJ1-1, is DAMVIQNPRYQVTQFGKPVTLSCSQTLNHNVMYWYQQKSSQAPKLLFHYYDKDFNNEADTPDNFQSRRPNTSFCFLDIRSPGLGDTAMYLCATSRGDRGTEAFFGQGTRLTVV.

This chain connects TRBV9 to TRBJ1-1; 8 bases match TRBD1. The CDR3 sequence is 16 residues long. Germline V CDR1 and CDR2: SGDLS, YYNGEE. After removal of 4 bases from V and 7 bases from J, the junction contained 15 bases not matched to a gene. The DNA of the CDR3 is TGTGCCAGCAGCCCCGACAGGGGATTTGGGCTGGTTGAAGCTTTCTTT. Its translation: CASSPDRGFGLVEAFF. Based on the CDR3 plus reference TRBV9 and TRBJ1-1, the full variable domain is DSGVTQTPKHLITATGQRVTLRCSPRSGDLSVYWYQQSLDQGLQFLIQYYNGEERAKGNILERFSAQQFPDLHSELNLSSLELGDSALYFCASSPDRGFGLVEAFFGQGTRLTVV.

This clonotype showed up just a few times. The rearrangement joins TRBV27 to TRBJ1-1; D perhaps matches TRBD1 (5 bases). Trimming removed 3 bases from V and 8 bases from J, with 13 bases in between. In germline, CDR1 is MNHEY, CDR2 SMNVEV (reference sequence). The CDR3 is 13 residues long. The CDR3 loop is CASSFVGGTEAFF. CDR3 bases: TGTGCCAGCAGTTTTGTTGGGGGAACCGAAGCTTTCTTT.

This clonotype showed up many times. The CDR3 DNA reads as TGTGCCAGCAGAGGACAGGGGACGTTGAACACTGAAGCTTTCTTT. Its protein product is CASRGQGTLNTEAFF. The chain joins TRBV2 to TRBJ1-1; 9 bases are shared with TRBD1. The trim removed 6 bases at V and 0 bases at J, leaving 5 bases unmatched. The CDR3 is 15 amino acids. Germline CDR1 reads SNHLY; CDR2 reads FYNNEI.

On this clonotype: A much larger clone lies one base from this, so it may be a read error. The chain is built from TRBV7-9 and TRBJ2-7; 9 bases agree with TRBD1. The trim removed 5 bases at V and 3 bases at J, leaving 8 bases unmatched. The CDR3 extends over 15 amino acids. In germline, CDR1 is SEHNR, CDR2 FQNEAQ (reference sequence). CDR3 nucleotide sequence: TGTGCCAGCAGCGCCACGGGACAGGGCGTCTACGAGCAGTACTTC. Translating gives CASSATGQGVYEQYF.

This clonotype was counted at least ten times. The V call is TRBV28, the J call TRBJ1-1; a possible D gene is TRBD1 (6 bases). The CDR3 runs 14 residues. Germline-derived CDR1 and CDR2 are MDHEN and SYDVKM. V dropped 3 bases and J dropped 2 bases, with 10 bases sitting between them. In DNA form, the CDR3 reads TGTGCCAGCAGTTTTGGGACAAGTAACACTGAAGCTTTCTTT. It is translated as CASSFGTSNTEAFF.

There are many counts of this clonotype. The chain couples TRBV12-3 or TRBV12-4 to TRBJ2-7; D ambiguous. The CDR3 totals 13 residues. The V gene lost 1 base and the J gene lost 10 bases, with 14 bases spanning the gap. CDR3 in amino acids: CASSLGDDGVQYF. The CDR3 DNA sequence: TGTGCCAGCAGTTTAGGGGATGACGGAGTACAGTACTTC.

The rearrangement joins TRBV18 to TRBJ1-5; weak D call: TRBD1 (6 bases). The CDR3 spans 14 residues. Germline values: CDR1 KGHSH, CDR2 LQKENI. Between the trimmed V and J ends, which lost 5 bases and 6 bases, there was a span of 14 bases. The CDR3 nucleotides are TGTGCCAGCTCAGAAATAGGGGGTACTCAGCCCCAGCATTTT. This gives the protein CASSEIGGTQPQHF.

This clonotype was seen many times. The chain links TRBV27 to TRBJ1-1; D is uncertain. This CDR3 region has 15 residues. V lost 3 bases to trimming and J lost 1 base, with 12 bases between them. CDR1 is MNHEY and CDR2 is SMNVEV in the germline V gene (reference sequence). In DNA form, the CDR3 reads TGTGCCAGCAGTTTGGGCAGTCATCGGAACACTGAAGCTTTCTTT. It is translated as CASSLGSHRNTEAFF.

Turning to this clonotype: A clone one base away is much larger, so this may be a read error. This chain joins TRBV20-1 and TRBJ1-1; 7 nucleotides line up with TRBD1. The length of the CDR3 is 13 residues. The V gene's germline CDR1 is DFQATT and CDR2 SNEGSKA (reference sequence). Losses at the gene ends were 4 bases for V and 3 bases for J; bases not matched to a gene: 5. This CDR3 reads CSATSRGDTEAFF. The CDR3, as DNA: TGCAGTGCTACTTCCAGGGGGGACACTGAAGCTTTCTTT.

CDR3 DNA sequence: TGTGCCTGGAGCAGGGTCAGGGGATCTGAATTTAGGCAGTACTTC. As protein: CAWSRVRGSEFRQYF. J is TRBJ2-7 and V is TRBV30, with D perhaps TRBD1 (6 bases). V was cut by 3 bases and J by 9 bases, with 24 bases left in between. CDR1 and CDR2 from the germline V gene are GTSNPN and SVGIG (reference sequence). The CDR3 consists of 15 residues.

This clonotype appeared a few times. This chain uses TRBV28 with TRBJ1-6; D is undetermined. Germline lookup yields CDR1 MDHEN and CDR2 SYDVKM. V was shortened by 7 bases and J by 6 bases, with 10 bases between the two germline ends. CDR3 length: 13 amino acids. The DNA of the CDR3 is TGTGCCAGCATTTCGGCCGGTAATTCACCCCTCCACTTT. Protein: CASISAGNSPLHF.

This clonotype was detected many times. The chain links TRBV28 to TRBJ1-2; D is possibly TRBD1 (6 bases). Germline V gives CDR1 MDHEN, CDR2 SYDVKM. The V and J ends lost 5 bases and 7 bases respectively, with 14 bases between them. CDR3 size: 13 residues. CDR3 sequence: CASSPTVGGGYTF. As DNA, the CDR3 is TGTGCCAGCAGTCCCACCGTAGGGGGTGGCTACACCTTC.

This clonotype was detected ten times or more. J is TRBJ1-5 and V is TRBV20-1, with D unclear. This CDR3 contains 16 residues. Trimming stripped 0 bases from V and 4 bases from J, with 16 bases between. CDR1 and CDR2 from the germline V gene are DFQATT and SNEGSKA (reference sequence). The DNA of the CDR3 is TGCAGTGCTAGAGATCCGTCAGCCAAGTTAAATCAGCCCCAGCATTTT. This sequence encodes CSARDPSAKLNQPQHF.

This clonotype has at least ten counts. CDR3 nucleotides: TGTGCCAGCAGCGATCCAATTGGGGTTACAGATACGCAGTATTTT. This encodes CASSDPIGVTDTQYF. V and J are TRBV11-2 and TRBJ2-3, with D uncertain. The V and J ends lost 5 bases and 3 bases respectively, with 15 bases between them. The CDR3 totals 15 residues. Germline-derived CDR1 and CDR2 are SGHAT and FQNNGV.

This chain links TRBV30 with TRBJ2-1; TRBD2 agrees at 9 bases. The CDR3 sequence is 15 residues long. With 0 bases clipped from V and 8 bases from J, the junction kept 8 bases outside the gene matches. Germline V gene lookup returns CDR1 GTSNPN and CDR2 SVGIG (reference sequence). The CDR3 DNA follows: TGTGCCTGGAGTGTACTGGCGGGAGGGCGGGATGAGCAGTTCTTC. It yields the protein CAWSVLAGGRDEQFF. The full variable domain, with the rest looked up from reference TRBV30 and TRBJ2-1, is SQTIHQWPATLVQPVGSPLSLECTVEGTSNPNLYWYRQAAGRGLQLLFYSVGIGQISSEVPQNLSASRPQDRQFILSSKKLLLSDSGFYLCAWSVLAGGRDEQFFGPGTRLTVL.

V gene TRBV4-2 combines with J gene TRBJ2-7, with 8 nucleotides matching TRBD2. Trimming at V came to 0 bases and at J to 5 bases, leaving 9 bases not matched to a gene. The V gene's germline CDR1 is LGHNA and CDR2 YNFKEQ. The CDR3 has 16 residues. This chain's CDR3 is CASSQEATSGGNEQYF. The CDR3 DNA reads TGTGCCAGCAGCCAAGAAGCAACTAGCGGAGGAAACGAGCAGTACTTC.

The gene calls are TRBV7-3 and TRBJ2-2; 12 bases match TRBD2. Germline V gives CDR1 SGHTA, CDR2 FQGTGA. This CDR3 comprises 17 residues. Trimming removed 5 bases from V and 5 bases from J; junction bases left unmatched: 9. The CDR3 coding sequence is TGTGCCAGCAGCCCTCTAGCGGGAGGGGGGAGGACCGGGGAGCTGTTTTTT. It encodes CASSPLAGGGRTGELFF.

The chain joins TRBV7-2 to TRBJ2-1; 10 bases map to TRBD2. The germline CDR1 and CDR2 sequences are SGHTA and FQGNSA. V trimming: 4 bases; J trimming: 7 bases; junction bases outside the gene matches: 7. This CDR3 has 15 amino acids. Here the CDR3 DNA reads TGTGCCAGCAGCTCCCAAGCGGGGGGGGGGAATGAGCAGTTCTTC. It codes for CASSSQAGGGNEQFF.

This clonotype has just a few counts. The rearrangement joins TRBV29-1 to TRBJ2-5; D possibly corresponds to TRBD1 (6 bases). The germline gives CDR1 SQVTM, CDR2 ANQGSEA. Trimming left V 6 bases short and J 4 bases short, with 15 bases between. The CDR3 has 13 amino acids. CDR3 DNA: TGCAGCGTCGAGGACAGACGGGTAGAGACCCAGTACTTC. Its translation: CSVEDRRVETQYF.

This clonotype was seen many times. V usage is TRBV28 and J usage is TRBJ2-7, with 11 bases aligning to TRBD2. There are 15 residues in the CDR3. Germline CDR1 reads MDHEN; CDR2 reads SYDVKM. The V segment lost 5 bases and the J segment 0 bases; nucleotides outside the gene matches: 3. In DNA, the CDR3 is TGTGCCAGCAGTGATACTAGCGGGGGCTCCTACGAGCAGTACTTC. Encoded protein: CASSDTSGGSYEQYF.